The clone carrying this T cell receptor (beta chain) was detected only a few times. Germline V lookup: CDR1 MDHEN, CDR2 SYDVKM. This CDR3 is built from 15 residues. The V end was cut by 8 bases, the J end by 4 bases, with 20 bases between. A follow-up of 18 months without ophthalmopathy meant that hyperthyroidism was stable. Pregnancy or lactation, uncontrolled infections and other autoimmune diseases were grounds for excluding patients. Diagnosis relied on clinical symptoms, serum thyroxine, TRAb, thyroid ultrasound and orbital computed tomography. The authors amplified TCR beta CDR3 regions, and they did so from RNA transcripts for repertoire sequencing. HTBI-primed first-round RT-PCR preceded second-round multiplex PCR. TCRdb called the multiplex PCR reads again in MiXCR, with one record for every CDR3 protein. The sample records roughly 410,000 distinct CDR3 sequences, 15% being singletons. These data originate in a study of Graves' ophthalmopathy and Graves' hyperthyroidism.

This clonotype originated in a woman younger than 30 with stable Graves' hyperthyroidism. V gene TRBV28 combines with J gene TRBJ1-1; D possibly corresponds to TRBD1 (6 bases). The specimen sequenced was peripheral blood. CDR3 coding DNA: TGTGCCAGCGGTGTTCCCGGGACAAGATCCACTGAAGCTTTCTTT. As protein: CASGVPGTRSTEAFF. The full variable domain, in which reference TRBV28 and TRBJ1-1 provide the parts outside the CDR3, is DVKVTQSSRYLVKRTGEKVFLECVQDMDHENMFWYRQDPGLGLRLIYFSYDVKMKEKGDIPEGYSVSREKKERFSLILESASTNQTSMYLCASGVPGTRSTEAFFGQGTRLTVV.